One sample yielded the 31 T cell receptor beta chains listed below, sequenced in a study of metastatic and nonmetastatic thyroid tumors. The entire patient cohort was treatment-naive prior to thyroid surgery. TCRdb re-processed the PCR reads through MiXCR. The data contain about 17,000 clones, about 29% of them singletons. The specimen sequenced was tumor tissue. The receptor set was obtained from a female donor with papillary thyroid cancer or a benign thyroid nodule (not recorded which). Some clones in this sample may be carry-over from other donors' samples.

Judged by abundance, this clone is medium-sized (0.01 to 0.1%). No conserved phenylalanine or tryptophan ends this CDR3, so it is likely a read error. No DNA is shown, since the ends of the CDR3 on it are uncertain; the CDR3 is the one TCRdb lists. V is TRBV28 and J is TRBJ1-2; TRBD1 reflects the table's D call only, with no check against the DNA. The CDR3 length is 15 residues, termini included. The germline V gene has CDR1 MDHEN and CDR2 SYDVKM. CDR3 residues: CASSSPLQPTGDPSI.

By proportion, this clone is medium-sized (0.01 to 0.1%). This chain joins TRBV28 and TRBJ1-5; TRBD1 might be the D (5 bases). The length of the CDR3 is 14 residues. Per germline, CDR1 MDHEN and CDR2 SYDVKM. V was trimmed by 4 bases and J by 4 bases, leaving 11 bases between them. The CDR3 DNA reads TGTGCCAGCAGTTCACATTGGGGGAATCAGCCCCAGCATTTT. This translates into CASSSHWGNQPQHF.

The rearrangement links TRBV7-2 to TRBJ2-7; D unresolved. Trimming shortened V by 0 bases and J by 2 bases, and 8 bases separated the two germline ends. The germline CDR1 and CDR2 sequences are SGHTA and FQGNSA. This CDR3 region has 14 residues. The CDR3 DNA reads as TGTGCCAGCAGCTTAGCGGGGTCCCCCTACGAGCAGTACTTC. This encodes CASSLAGSPYEQYF.

The V call is TRBV6-1, the J call TRBJ1-5; D unresolved. The length of the CDR3 is 14 residues. Germline V gene data show CDR1 as MNHNS and CDR2 as SASEGT. Trimming shortened V by 6 bases and J by 1 base, and 10 bases separated the two germline ends. The CDR3 spells CASRRQVSNQPQHF. CDR3 bases: TGTGCCAGCAGGCGTCAGGTCAGCAATCAGCCCCAGCATTTT.

The rearrangement links TRBV20-1 to TRBJ1-6; 12 nucleotides line up with TRBD1. The CDR3 spans 15 residues. With 3 bases clipped from V and 10 bases from J, the junction kept 7 bases outside the gene matches. Germline assignment: CDR1 DFQATT and CDR2 SNEGSKA (reference sequence). CDR3 coding DNA: TGCAGTGCTAGGGGGACAGGGGGCGGTTGGTCACCCCTCCACTTT. The encoded protein is CSARGTGGGWSPLHF.

By share of the sample, this clone is medium-sized. The CDR3 DNA reads TGTGCCAGCAGTTATTCAGGGGGCATTAATGAAAAACTGTTTTTT. This translates into CASSYSGGINEKLFF. This chain joins TRBV6-6 and TRBJ1-4; TRBD1 aligns across 8 bases. The CDR3 is made up of 15 amino acids. After removal of 3 bases from V and 4 bases from J, the junction contained 4 bases not matched to a gene. The germline V gene encodes CDR1 MNHNY and CDR2 SVGAGI (reference sequence).

On this clone itself: Germline and junction disagree at one end, which may indicate a read error. The V gene is TRBV9, the J gene TRBJ1-2; D remains unclear. The germline CDR1 and CDR2 sequences are SGDLS and YYNGEE. The CDR3 is made up of 14 amino acids. The CDR3 coding sequence is TGTGCCAGCAGCGTAGGGTACAATACCTATGGCTGCACCTTC. Encoded protein: CASSVGYNTYGCTF.

This clone was observed a handful of times. The rearrangement links TRBV18 to TRBJ1-5; D remains ambiguous. Germline lookup yields CDR1 KGHSH and CDR2 LQKENI. This CDR3 has 13 amino acids. With 5 bases removed from V and 5 bases from J, the gap between germline ends came to 10 bases. CDR3 amino acids: CASSETAYQPQHF. In DNA, the CDR3 is TGTGCCAGCTCAGAAACCGCCTATCAGCCCCAGCATTTT.

A note on this clone: The junction departs from germline at one end; a sequencing error may be responsible. The chain's CDR3 is CSSRVGIQGYIF. For the CDR3, the DNA is TGCAGTTCTAGAGTGGGGATTCAGGGCTACATCTTC. The J gene is TRBJ1-2, the V gene TRBV20-1, with D perhaps matching TRBD1 (5 bases). The germline CDR1 and CDR2 sequences are DFQATT and SNEGSKA (reference sequence). The CDR3 length is 12 residues.

This clone was detected many times. The rearrangement uses TRBV12-3 or TRBV12-4 and TRBJ1-1; no reliable D call. The V end lost 3 bases, the J end lost 1 base, and 9 bases lay between the germline ends. This CDR3 has 14 residues. This CDR3 is CASSLVLGNTEAFF. The DNA of the CDR3 is TGTGCCAGCAGTTTGGTTCTGGGGAACACTGAAGCTTTCTTT.

By share, this clone ranks as medium-sized. J is TRBJ2-3 and V is TRBV7-2; D is ambiguous. Trimming removed 0 bases from V and 4 bases from J, with 5 bases in between. CDR1 and CDR2 (germline): SGHTA, FQGNSA. CDR3 length equals 13 residues. CDR3 sequence reads: CASSLADADTQYF. For the CDR3, the DNA is TGTGCCAGCAGCTTAGCGGACGCAGATACGCAGTATTTT.

Many counts were recorded for this clone. This rearrangement joins TRBV20-1 to TRBJ2-3; D ambiguous. Germline-derived CDR1 and CDR2 are DFQATT and SNEGSKA (reference sequence). V gave up 3 bases and J gave up 2 bases, with 6 bases separating them. CDR3 size: 12 residues. The CDR3, as DNA: TGCAGTGCTAGCGGAACCACAGATACGCAGTATTTT. Its protein is CSASGTTDTQYF.

This chain links TRBV5-1 with TRBJ2-7, with 8 bases fitting TRBD2. The CDR3 runs 15 residues. CDR1 and CDR2 (germline): SGHRS, YFSETQ. J lost 0 bases, V lost 0 bases, and 2 bases had no gene match. CDR3 nucleotides: TGCGCCAGCAGCTTGGGGGGACTAGGCTCCTACGAGCAGTACTTC. Protein product: CASSLGGLGSYEQYF.

The rearrangement links TRBV20-1 to TRBJ2-7, with 10 bases lining up with TRBD1. The CDR3 totals 14 residues. V gave up 3 bases and J gave up 2 bases; unmatched junction bases: 4. Looked up from germline, CDR1 is DFQATT and CDR2 is SNEGSKA (reference sequence). In DNA, the CDR3 is TGCAGTGCTAGTAGACAGGGGGCAGCCTACGAGCAGTACTTC. This sequence encodes CSASRQGAAYEQYF.

This clone qualifies as medium-sized. The gene calls are TRBV28 and TRBJ1-3; TRBD1 is a possible D gene (5 bases). Per the germline V gene, CDR1 is MDHEN and CDR2 is SYDVKM. V was trimmed by 7 bases and J by 2 bases, leaving 18 bases between them. This CDR3 comprises 16 residues. The CDR3 loop reads CASTLTQGRAGNTIYF. CDR3 in DNA: TGTGCCAGCACCCTCACCCAGGGTCGTGCTGGAAACACCATATATTTT.

The chain has TRBV3-1 and TRBJ1-6, with no clear D. V was pared by 1 base and J by 10 bases, with 5 bases between. Germline CDR1 and CDR2: LGHDT and YNNKEL (reference sequence). The CDR3 runs 12 residues. CDR3 nucleotides: TGTGCCAGCAGCCAAGTCGCCTCACCCCTCCACTTT. Amino acids: CASSQVASPLHF.

The chain joins TRBV6-1 to TRBJ2-3; the D is unclear. This CDR3 is built from 17 residues. Germline CDR1 reads MNHNS; CDR2 reads SASEGT. The V end was cut by 2 bases, the J end by 3 bases, with 18 bases between. The CDR3 nucleotides are TGTGCCAGCAGTGAAACCCCCCAGCCAAGGGAAACAGATACGCAGTATTTT. Its translation is CASSETPQPRETDTQYF.

This clone has ten or more counts. The chain is built from TRBV5-6 and TRBJ2-5; the D call may be TRBD1 or TRBD2 (5 bases each). Trimming took 3 bases from V and 3 from J, leaving 18 bases between them. CDR3 length equals 16 residues. Germline CDR1 and CDR2: SGHDT and YYEEEE. The CDR3, as DNA: TGTGCCAGCAGCTCGCTGGGACGGCTCGTAGAAGAGACCCAGTACTTC. Encoded protein: CASSSLGRLVEETQYF.

This clone is labeled as medium-sized. The chain couples TRBV19 to TRBJ2-3, with 10 bases matching TRBD2. The ends lost 9 bases at V and 5 bases at J; junction bases unmatched: 2. Germline CDR1 and CDR2: LNHDA and SQIVND (reference sequence). The CDR3 loop spans 12 amino acids. The CDR3 DNA follows: TGTGCCAGCCGACTAGCGGGAGATACGCAGTATTTT. Protein sequence: CASRLAGDTQYF.

J is TRBJ2-7 and V is TRBV27, with 9 bases that match TRBD1. Germline assignment: CDR1 MNHEY and CDR2 SMNVEV (reference sequence). Trimming at V came to 6 bases and at J to 1 base, leaving 7 bases not matched to a gene. CDR3 length: 15 amino acids. Written as DNA, the CDR3 is TGTGCCAGCAGCCTCACAGGGGGCGAGTCCTACGAGCAGTACTTC. Translated, it gives CASSLTGGESYEQYF.

This clone counts as medium-sized. The V gene is TRBV11-2, the J gene TRBJ1-1; TRBD1 aligns across 12 bases. Germline-derived CDR1 and CDR2 are SGHAT and FQNNGV. The trim removed 5 bases at V and 10 bases at J, leaving 5 bases unmatched. The CDR3 covers 13 residues. CDR3 sequence (DNA): TGTGCCAGCAGCGGGTGGGACAGGGGGCTAGCTTTCTTT. Amino acid sequence: CASSGWDRGLAFF.

This clone turned up a few times. The chain links TRBV28 to TRBJ2-3, with 8 positions matching TRBD1. J gave up 2 bases and V 5 bases, and 18 bases lay outside the gene matches. The CDR3 runs 19 residues. Germline V gene data show CDR1 as MDHEN and CDR2 as SYDVKM. For the CDR3, the DNA is TGTGCCAGCAGTACGATCCACTTGACGACAGGGGCCCTCACAGATACGCAGTATTTT. Encoded protein: CASSTIHLTTGALTDTQYF.

This clone was observed at least ten times. It may be a read error: a sequence one base away is much more abundant. V is TRBV11-2 and J is TRBJ1-2; TRBD1 agrees at 11 bases. CDR1 is SGHAT and CDR2 is FQNNGV in the germline V gene. CDR3 length: 16 residues. CDR3 sequence reads: CASSFPGTGGNYGYAF. CDR3 DNA sequence: TGTGCCAGCAGCTTCCCCGGGACAGGGGGAAACTATGGCTACGCCTTC.

This clone was detected a few times. Since a much larger clone is just one base distant, this may be a read error. J is TRBJ2-1 and V is TRBV11-1, with TRBD2 identical over 7 bases. The germline CDR1 and CDR2 sequences are SGHAT and FQDESV (reference sequence). V was pared by 6 bases and J by 10 bases, with 21 bases of the junction left unmatched. The CDR3 runs 17 residues. For the CDR3, the DNA is TGTGCCAGCAGACTCAGCGGGACCGGCCTTATCGCGGAGGAGCAGTTCTTC. Amino acid sequence: CASRLSGTGLIAEEQFF.

CDR3 sequence: CATSSPLGAQPQHF. For the CDR3, the DNA is TGTGCCACCAGCAGTCCCCTTGGGGCGCAGCCCCAGCATTTT. The rearrangement joins TRBV15 to TRBJ1-5, with D perhaps matching TRBD1 (5 bases). The CDR3 contains 14 residues. CDR1 and CDR2 from the germline V gene are LNHNV and YYDKDF (reference sequence). Trimming left V 3 bases short and J 7 bases short, with 13 bases between.

This clone was detected only a few times. One end of the junction does not line up with germline, which may come from a read error. The chain has TRBV28 and TRBJ2-2, with 8 bases aligning to TRBD2. There are 15 residues in the CDR3. Germline loops: CDR1 MDHEN, CDR2 SYDVKM. CDR3 coding DNA: TGTGCCATCAGTTTGGAAACGGGAGGGGCCGGGGAGCTGTTCTTT. Translated, it gives CAISLETGGAGELFF.

By frequency in the sample, this clone is medium-sized. The rearrangement links TRBV5-1 to TRBJ2-7; possible D gene TRBD1, 6 bases. The V end lost 8 bases, the J end lost 6 bases, and 24 bases lay between the germline ends. Germline-derived CDR1 and CDR2 are SGHRS and YFSETQ. The CDR3 has 15 residues. The DNA of the CDR3 is TGCGCCAGTCAAAGCGCCGGGACAAGGTCGGGCGAGCAGTACTTC. Protein sequence: CASQSAGTRSGEQYF.

The V and J genes are TRBV11-2 and TRBJ2-7, with 8 positions matching TRBD2. The germline V gene encodes CDR1 SGHAT and CDR2 FQNNGV. The CDR3 runs 16 residues. V was clipped by 2 bases and J by 2 bases; unmatched bases: 8. CDR3 in amino acids: CASSLSSGGPPYEQYF. CDR3 in DNA: TGTGCCAGCAGCTTATCTTCGGGAGGGCCTCCCTACGAGCAGTACTTC.

This clone was detected only a few times. The rearrangement uses TRBV19 and TRBJ1-6; possibly TRBD1 for D (5 bases). The CDR3 extends over 13 amino acids. V lost 6 bases, J lost 8 bases, and 11 bases lay in between. From germline, CDR1 is LNHDA and CDR2 SQIVND (reference sequence). CDR3 sequence: CASSAWGYSPLHF. The DNA for the CDR3 is TGTGCCAGTAGCGCCTGGGGGTATTCACCCCTCCACTTT.

This chain connects TRBV30 to TRBJ2-7; TRBD2 matches 8 bases. The CDR3 is 12 amino acids. CDR1 GTSNPN and CDR2 SVGIG come from the germline V gene (reference sequence). Trimming cost V 3 bases and J 7 bases; bases outside gene matches: 5. The CDR3 DNA is TGTGCCTGGAGAGCGGGAGTGGGGGAGCAGTACTTC. It translates to CAWRAGVGEQYF. The full variable domain, in which reference TRBV30 and TRBJ2-7 provide the parts outside the CDR3, is SQTIHQWPATLVQPVGSPLSLECTVEGTSNPNLYWYRQAAGRGLQLLFYSVGIGQISSEVPQNLSASRPQDRQFILSSKKLLLSDSGFYLCAWRAGVGEQYFGPGTRLTVT.

This clone was detected a few times. This chain links TRBV25-1 with TRBJ1-4; D gene unclear. CDR3 size: 12 residues. Trimming cost V 6 bases and J 4 bases, with 6 bases left between them. CDR1 and CDR2 (germline): MGHDK, SYGVNS. The CDR3 DNA reads TGTGCCAGCAGGGACCATAATGAAAAACTGTTTTTT. It is translated as CASRDHNEKLFF. The full variable domain, with the rest looked up from reference TRBV25-1 and TRBJ1-4, is EADIYQTPRYLVIGTGKKITLECSQTMGHDKMYWYQQDPGMELHLIHYSYGVNSTEKGDLSSESTVSRIRTEHFPLTLESARPSHTSQYLCASRDHNEKLFFGSGTQLSVL.